This TCR beta chain derives from a study of early T cells in non-severe SARS-CoV-2 infection. One entry per CDR3 protein, called by TCRdb with MiXCR from the 5' RACE reads. Altogether over 70,000 distinct CDR3 sequences are present, roughly 14% being singletons, with the ten largest covering roughly 6.4%. The CDR3 has 12 residues. Germline assignment: CDR1 SGHDN and CDR2 FVKESK. V was trimmed by 4 bases and J by 8 bases, leaving 11 bases between them. This clonotype was counted only a few times. The sequenced material came from whole blood. The source is an adult who was a healthcare worker with PCR-confirmed SARS-CoV-2 infection or an uninfected control (not recorded which). The rearrangement uses TRBV14 and TRBJ1-2; D not certain. The DNA for the CDR3 is TGTGCCAGCAGCCTGGATTTAAGGGGCTACACCTTC. As protein: CASSLDLRGYTF.